This record covers a single TCR beta chain. This clone's antigen is unknown. No qualities accompany the bases; no much larger clone lies one base away. This specimen includes other DNA sequences encoding the same CDR3. The data were obtained in a study of cytomegalovirus exposure and HLA in healthy donors (dated by TCRdb to 2017 to 2019). With regard to the full study: An earlier analysis of about 560 of the donors reported 276 Gb of sequence data and around 100 million unique TCR beta sequences obtained from some 200 million T cells. Approximately 300 gigabases of sequencing data and tens of millions of unique TCR sequences made up an early release that covered approximately 650 HLA-typed donors. The genetic ancestry cluster associated with self-reported Caucasian donors included 81% of the roughly 400 genotyped donors. The study was designed to test whether signatures of past pathogen exposure could be identified by cataloging public T cell receptors. The study used immunosequencing to profile the T cell repertoires of several hundred subjects and linked those repertoires to cytomegalovirus serostatus. A separate validation cohort of some 130 different subjects was used in addition to the approximately 670-subject first cohort. The study combined high-throughput TCR immunosequencing, statistical association of individual TCRs with disease status, and machine learning to predict cytomegalovirus infection status. In a later analysis, previously published TCR beta repertoires from 550 to 700 donors were re-analyzed and high-resolution HLA genotyping was added so that TCR occurrence patterns could be studied. The later analysis used no new phenotypic data to find candidate immune exposures, relying instead on TCR beta sequences and their occurrence across donors. An earlier analysis of approximately 640 of the donors applied high-throughput TCR beta sequencing to assess whether each TCR beta V gene segment acted as functional or pseudogenic. Donor age, sex, ethnicity and CMV serostatus were compiled together with the repertoire data. Genome-wide SNP genotypes for about three fifths of the roughly 670 donors were used in a later genetic analysis, which treated that subset as a discovery cohort. Every discovery cohort repertoire had been produced on one sequencing platform. HLA typing included class I and class II loci at four-digit resolution. The number of donors typed differed by locus, with about 629-640 for A, B, C, DRB1 and DQB1, 522 for DQA1, 606 for DPA1, and roughly 450 for DPB1. A handful of DR-DQ haplotypes were handled as single units for association and clustering because linkage in the cohort was strong. Among 350 to 400 genotyped donors of the cohort, an average of around 240,000 unique TCR beta nucleotide sequences were sequenced per donor, about a sixth of them non-productive. What the study reported, not specific to this receptor: In a later analysis, most CMV-associated TCR beta chains were found to appear HLA-restricted, with HLA associations seemingly driven largely by CMV exposure. A group of highly shared sequence variants was considered likely to be a technical artifact of the sequencing pipeline. A total of 150 or so TCR beta chains were listed by the study as associated with cytomegalovirus. Some 16 rarely observed V segments, including chromosome 9 orphons, were excluded from the earlier analysis of approximately 600 of the donors because counts were too low. An association between a missense DCLRE1C variant and V-gene and J-gene trimming of TCR beta chains was found in a later genetic analysis and replicated in an independent cohort. Only TCR beta chains were sequenced in this cohort, and the absence of alpha or paired-chain data limited detectable features. Compared with the roughly 710-donor mean, donors in an Asian-associated ancestry cluster had fewer N-insertions in productive TCRs, according to a later genetic analysis. CMV serostatus was the only immune exposure information available for the cohort. Because HLA typing was missing for some donors at each locus, association tests included only the typed subset. Presence/absence analyses assumed roughly uniform sequencing depth across donors, an assumption that may not hold. In vitro tests confirmed that a few of the cytomegalovirus-associated TCR beta chains recognize cytomegalovirus antigens. Compared with equally common non-associated chains, HLA-associated TCR beta chains in a later analysis were more clonally expanded and had lower generation probabilities. A further reported finding was that TCR beta sequences accurately predicted the HLA-A and HLA-B alleles for most subjects in the first cohort. Assigning TCR associations to individual alleles was difficult when HLA alleles, especially DR and DQ, strongly co-occurred. A later analysis reported that several top co-occurrence clusters appeared linked to parvovirus B19, influenza, CMV and Epstein-Barr virus. Linkage disequilibrium might explain the correlated functional status among segregating V segments, but an unknown experimental factor could not be ruled out. The classifier was reported to diagnose cytomegalovirus status with high specificity and sensitivity in both the original and validation cohorts. A later analysis found that TCR association rates varied across HLA loci, with DRB1 alleles showing the most associated TCRs and HLA-C alleles the fewest. Broadly in line with IMGT annotations, most TCR beta V segments showed up in productive rearrangements about 87% or about 30% of the time in an earlier analysis of several hundred of the donors. It was suggested by the authors that the approach could potentially be generalized to other disease states and immunological phenotypes. At a false discovery rate of 0.05, a later analysis linked about 16,000 TCR beta sequences to specific HLA alleles. Because the 87-base-pair reads could not distinguish some IMGT-functional V segments, including TRBV6-2 and TRBV6-3, those segments were excluded. Most TCR sequences were seen in very few donors, while some public TCRs were found in many individuals.

The CDR3 holds 14 amino acids from the cysteine to the phenylalanine. Kept here is only the CDR3 DNA, which spans 42 bases and is read in frame from base 1. Deletion took 6 bases off V and 2 bases off J, with a span of 13 bases between the germline ends. The germline V gene gives CDR1 as MNHEY and CDR2 as SVGAGI. Library preparation was by the immunoSEQ multiplex PCR assay. The multiplex PCR relied on a mix of 60 forward primers for TCR Vbeta segments and 13 reverse primers for TCR Jbeta segments. The CDR3 region of rearranged TCR beta genes was amplified from genomic DNA with a multiplex PCR assay. The amplified TCR beta libraries were sequenced on the Illumina HiSeq System as 87-base-pair reads. In the authors' own workflow: A later analysis counted about 80 million unique TCR beta chains across the approximately 700 repertoires, and about 10 million of these chains were shared by at least two donors. Raw reads were error-corrected and collapsed into unique sequences by a nearest-neighbor algorithm in which closely related sequences were merged to remove PCR and sequencing errors. To assign V, D and J gene segments, CDR3 sequences were aligned to IMGT reference sequences. For a sequence to be retained, at least a six-nucleotide match to both a V gene segment and a J gene segment was required. Rearrangements were called productive when the CDR3 lacked stop codons and stayed in frame with V and J; all others were non-productive. CDR3 was defined by IMGT convention, running from the second conserved V-encoded cysteine to the conserved J-encoded phenylalanine. The earlier analysis of 450 to 750 of the donors excluded any sequence lacking an unambiguous match to a single V gene segment. An earlier analysis of a few hundred of the donors called V segments functional above 56.7% productive rearrangements and segregating when the between-donor standard deviation exceeded 5%. A statistical classification framework was built for diagnosing cytomegalovirus status from the catalog of TCR beta chain sequences. A later analysis assigned V and J genes by comparing TCR nucleotide sequences with IMGT/GENE-DB human TR gene sequences. In a later analysis, CDR3 sequences and most-parsimonious VDJ recombination scenarios were assigned using the TCRdist pipeline. In a later analysis, each TCR beta chain was defined by its CDR3 amino acid sequence together with its V-gene family, and reads lacking a unique V-gene family were excluded. A later analysis removed 500 to 650 highly shared, low-generation-probability nucleotide sequences to deal with suspected cross-contamination and a sequencing artifact. In a later analysis, a clonal expansion index for each public chain was calculated from normalized within-repertoire ranks of inferred template counts. In a later analysis, generation probabilities were computed with a VDJ recombination model fitted to out-of-frame rearrangements, and the resulting probabilities were checked against IGoR. In a later analysis, TCR-TCR, TCR-HLA and TCR-CMV co-occurrence was scored with hypergeometric tests, and a repertoire-size bias correction was applied to TCR pairs. False discovery rates were estimated in a later analysis by permuting HLA or CMV assignments 20 times. In a later analysis, co-occurring TCRs were grouped with DBSCAN, and TCRdist sequence similarity was added when clustering was performed within HLA-allele-positive subsets. Co-occurrence clustering excluded repertoires with fewer than 30,000 or more than 120,000 public chains, plus five with anomalous nucleotide sharing. In TCRdb, the immuneACCESS table is reduced to in-frame sequences with V and J assigned. These tables do not hold every clone; where another copy was compared, an unresolved V gene accounts for under half, and the others remain unexplained. V and J calls and clone size are copied from that table; D and trimming were computed from the DNA. This sample has about 110,000 clones in its table, and about 68% of those were observed once. Of the sample, over 3.5% falls within the top ten clones.

In total, roughly 710 healthy bone marrow donors made up the cohort. At the time of sampling, every cohort member was nominally healthy, though immune exposures that went unrecorded were likely present. The donor tested CMV seropositive and was one of the 289 seropositive cohort members. Every donor gave a peripheral blood sample, and the peripheral blood mononuclear cells from that sample were used for TCR beta sequencing. Genomic DNA extraction from the blood cell samples was performed with the Qiagen DNeasy Blood Extraction Kit. The V and J segments used are TRBV6-5 and TRBJ2-5, with a tentative D gene TRBD1 over 6 matching bases. The sample was PBMCs. This clonotype was sampled from a man aged 25 to 45 in good health and CMV-seropositive. The DNA sequence is as follows: TGTGCCAGCAGCCTCGTAACAGGGCAAGAGACCCAGTACTTC. It is translated as CASSLVTGQETQYF.